This T cell receptor (beta chain) was captured by sequencing in a study of Ad26.COV2.S vaccination and SARS-CoV-2 variants. Study findings and constraints: People who got the vaccine or the placebo had similar non-spike TCR breadth.

Here immunoSEQ multiplex PCR was the method, and the copy in TCRdb shows in-frame clones only, minus some. The table shows about 390,000 clones, with less than 90% occurring only once. Treatment specified: about 20 received Ad26.COV2.S at low or high dose, single or two shots; about five received placebo; per-sample allocation not given. Sample collection was performed on day 63 after the first vaccine or placebo injection. Germline V lookup: CDR1 SEHNR, CDR2 FQNEAQ (reference sequence). The CDR3 extends over 12 amino acids. Trimming removed 8 bases from V and 10 bases from J, with 15 bases in between. With respect to this clone: No antigen is known for it.

The receptor was isolated from a person between 18 and 65 years old who received the Ad26.COV2.S COVID-19 vaccine or a placebo. Sequenced here: peripheral blood, sampled in a trial of Ad26.COV2.S vaccine versus placebo. The gene calls are TRBV7-9 and TRBJ2-1; no clear D. The CDR3 DNA follows: TGTGCCAGCGGTGATGGAACATTAGAGCAGTTCTTC. Encoded protein: CASGDGTLEQFF.